The entry that follows covers one T cell receptor beta chain sequence. The sample comes from a study of blood T cell repertoires in COVID-19. The CDR3 is made up of 15 amino acids. V was clipped by 2 bases and J by 1 base, with 12 bases between them. Germline V gene data show CDR1 as SGHNT and CDR2 as YYREEE (reference sequence). Clones were read by immunoSEQ multiplex PCR, and TCRdb kept only the in-frame ones, dropping some. There are some 200,000 clones in the sample; 85% to 90% occur only once, and 5.9% lies in the top ten. This TCR derives from a man at least 80 years old with acute or convalescent COVID-19. The sample consisted of peripheral blood. The V and J genes are TRBV5-4 and TRBJ1-1; D is ambiguous. As DNA, the CDR3 is TGTGCCAGCAGCTTTGGTATAGAATGGAACACTGAAGCTTTCTTT. Translated, it gives CASSFGIEWNTEAFF.